Listed below are T cell receptor beta chains from one sample, sequenced in a study of Ad26.COV2.S vaccination and SARS-CoV-2 variants. Libraries were prepared by immunoSEQ multiplex PCR; TCRdb keeps only in-frame clonotypes and omits some of them. The sample shows around 300,000 clones, roughly 88% of them seen only once. This specimen was peripheral blood, taken in a trial of Ad26.COV2.S vaccine versus placebo. The receptors were sampled from a person between 18 and 60 years old who received the Ad26.COV2.S COVID-19 vaccine or a placebo. Each CDR3 is given with its conserved first and last residue. The D gene is left open where the match is weak. A clone size is listed for some rows: how often the clone was seen (once, few, many), or a class if it is expanded.

D: .
size: .
J: TRBJ2-2
V: TRBV4-1
DNA: TGCGCCAGCAGCCAAGTCACAGGGGAGCTGTTTTTT
CDR3: CASSQVTGELFF

D: .
size: .
J: TRBJ2-1
V: TRBV11-3
DNA: TGTGCCAGCAGCTCCCGTCTAGCAGTCGGCTACAATGAGCAGTTCTTC
CDR3: CASSSRLAVGYNEQFF

D: .
size: .
J: TRBJ1-5
V: TRBV10-3
DNA: TGTGCCATCCAGAATATTAGCAATCAGCCCCAGCATTTT
CDR3: CAIQNISNQPQHF

D: .
size: .
J: TRBJ1-4
V: TRBV12-3/TRBV12-4
DNA: TGTGCCAGCTCGGAAAATGAAAAACTGTTTTTT
CDR3: CASSENEKLFF

D: .
size: .
J: TRBJ2-1
V: TRBV15
DNA: TGTGCCACCAGCAGAGGGGACCCAGGAGGACCCGGGTATGAGCAGTTCTTC
CDR3: CATSRGDPGGPGYEQFF

D: .
size: many
J: TRBJ2-5
V: TRBV9
DNA: TGTGCCAGCAGCGTATACGGGGGTAAGGAGACCCAGTACTTC
CDR3: CASSVYGGKETQYF

D: .
size: .
J: TRBJ1-2
V: TRBV7-9
DNA: TGTGCCAGCAGCCCCCCGCAGGACTATGGCTACACCTTC
CDR3: CASSPPQDYGYTF

D: TRBD1
size: .
J: TRBJ2-7
V: TRBV3-1/TRBV3-2
DNA: TGTGCCAGCAGCCAAGATCGGGACAGGCATGACCTCTCCTACGAGCAGTACTTC
CDR3: CASSQDRDRHDLSYEQYF

D: TRBD2
size: .
J: TRBJ2-4
V: TRBV27
DNA: TGTGCCAGCAGTTTATCGCCCCCCCTAGCGGGGGGGGAAAAAAACATTCAGTACTTC
CDR3: CASSLSPPLAGGEKNIQYF

D: TRBD1
size: .
J: TRBJ2-3
V: TRBV27
DNA: TGTGCCAGCAGTTTATTGGGGACAGGGGGCACAGATACGCAGTATTTT
CDR3: CASSLLGTGGTDTQYF

D: .
size: .
J: TRBJ1-1
V: TRBV18
DNA: TGTGCCAGCTCACCAGGGATTGGTACTGAAGCTTTCTTT
CDR3: CASSPGIGTEAFF

D: .
size: .
J: TRBJ2-1
V: TRBV4-3
DNA: TGCGCCAGCAGCCAAGGGGCAGGGCCGATAATCAATGAGCAGTTCTTC
CDR3: CASSQGAGPIINEQFF

D: .
size: .
J: TRBJ1-2
V: TRBV27
DNA: TGTGCCAGCAGACAAGGCGAGACTCAGAGCTATGGCTACACCTTC
CDR3: CASRQGETQSYGYTF

D: TRBD1
size: .
J: TRBJ1-5
V: TRBV6-2/TRBV6-3
DNA: TGTGCCAGCAGTCACGACAGGGGGACGCTGGACAATCAGCCCCAGCATTTT
CDR3: CASSHDRGTLDNQPQHF

D: .
size: once
J: TRBJ2-6
V: TRBV30
DNA: TGTGCCTGTCAAGTAGTAGGGGCTCCCATTTCTGGGGCCAACGTCCTGACTTTC
CDR3: CACQVVGAPISGANVLTF

D: .
size: few
J: TRBJ1-1
V: TRBV2
DNA: TGTGCCAGCAGTACAGGGCCCACTGAAGCTTTCTTT
CDR3: CASSTGPTEAFF

D: .
size: once
J: TRBJ1-1
V: TRBV15
DNA: TGTGCCACCAGCAGAGATCTGGGGGCGCGGGCCCTTGGAACTGAAGCTTTCTTT
CDR3: CATSRDLGARALGTEAFF

D: TRBD1
size: .
J: TRBJ1-2
V: TRBV4-1
DNA: TGCGCCAGCAGCCCCGAGACAGGGAGCTATGGCTACACCTTC
CDR3: CASSPETGSYGYTF

D: .
size: .
J: TRBJ2-2
V: TRBV27
DNA: TGTGCCAGCAGTTTAGTTGGGGCTACGAACACCGGGGAGCTGTTTTTT
CDR3: CASSLVGATNTGELFF

D: .
size: .
J: TRBJ2-3
V: TRBV5-4
DNA: TGTGCCAGCAGCTTGTGGATTCTAGCGTCGAGCACAGATACGCAGTATTTT
CDR3: CASSLWILASSTDTQYF

D: .
size: few
J: TRBJ2-7
V: TRBV7-9
DNA: TGTGCCAGCAGCCCGGCGGGGTCCTACGAGCAGTACTTC
CDR3: CASSPAGSYEQYF

D: .
size: .
J: TRBJ1-4
V: TRBV10-3
DNA: TGTGCCACCCAACGTGGGACGGGTAATGAAAAACTGTTTTTT
CDR3: CATQRGTGNEKLFF

D: .
size: .
J: TRBJ2-5
V: TRBV24-1
DNA: TGTGCCACCGCGATCGGGGAGACCCAGTACTTC
CDR3: CATAIGETQYF

D: TRBD1
size: .
J: TRBJ2-7
V: TRBV27
DNA: TGTGCCAGCTCAACGACAGGGAGCTACGAGCAGTACTTC
CDR3: CASSTTGSYEQYF

D: .
size: .
J: TRBJ1-1
V: TRBV14
DNA: TGTGCCAGCAGCCAAGTGAAGGGGACGGGCACTGAAGCTTTCTTT
CDR3: CASSQVKGTGTEAFF

D: .
size: .
J: TRBJ2-7
V: TRBV7-9
DNA: TGTGCCAGCAGCTTAACTTCCGAGCAGTACTTC
CDR3: CASSLTSEQYF

D: TRBD1
size: .
J: TRBJ1-6
V: TRBV7-9
DNA: TGTGCCAGCAGCTTTTCTTCCGGGACAGGGGGTAATTCACCCCTCCACTTT
CDR3: CASSFSSGTGGNSPLHF

D: .
size: .
J: TRBJ2-3
V: TRBV4-2
DNA: TGTGCCAGCAGCCACGCGGACTCTGAGAATACGCAGTATTTT
CDR3: CASSHADSENTQYF

D: TRBD1
size: .
J: TRBJ2-7
V: TRBV4-3
DNA: TGCGCCAGCAGCCACGGGGACAGGGCAGACGAGCAGTACTTC
CDR3: CASSHGDRADEQYF

D: .
size: .
J: TRBJ2-2
V: TRBV27
DNA: TGTGCCAGTAGCCGGATCGTAAGCGGGGAGCTGTTTTTT
CDR3: CASSRIVSGELFF

D: TRBD1
size: .
J: TRBJ1-1
V: TRBV28
DNA: TGTGCCAGCACTTCGACAGGGTCGACGAGCGCTGAAGCTTTCTTT
CDR3: CASTSTGSTSAEAFF

D: .
size: .
J: TRBJ1-1
V: TRBV29-1
DNA: TGCAGCGGACACGAGGTCTTGAACACTGAAGCTTTCTTT
CDR3: CSGHEVLNTEAFF

D: .
size: .
J: TRBJ1-1
V: TRBV5-1
DNA: TGCGCCAGCAGCGACACCGGACAGATGAACACTGAAGCTTTCTTT
CDR3: CASSDTGQMNTEAFF

D: TRBD1
size: .
J: TRBJ2-5
V: TRBV2
DNA: TGTGCCAGCAGTGACGACAGGGGCCAGACCCAGTACTTC
CDR3: CASSDDRGQTQYF

D: .
size: .
J: TRBJ2-3
V: TRBV7-2
DNA: TGTGCCAGCAGCTTAGGGGTCGGGGCCACAGATACGCAGTATTTT
CDR3: CASSLGVGATDTQYF

D: TRBD2
size: .
J: TRBJ2-1
V: TRBV12-5
DNA: TGTGCTAGTGGTTTGGCTCCCATTAGCGGGGGGAATACCTACAATGAGCAGTTCTTC
CDR3: CASGLAPISGGNTYNEQFF

D: .
size: .
J: TRBJ1-2
V: TRBV5-1
DNA: TGCGCCAGCAGCTTGGGTCCTACCGGGGGCTACTATGGCTACACCTTC
CDR3: CASSLGPTGGYYGYTF

D: .
size: .
J: TRBJ2-6
V: TRBV29-1
DNA: TGCAGCGTTGGGGGAGGCCAGGCAGCCGGGGCCAACGTCCTGACTTTC
CDR3: CSVGGGQAAGANVLTF

D: TRBD1
size: .
J: TRBJ1-5
V: TRBV7-9
DNA: TGTGCCAGCACCCCTATTCCCGCTAGACAGGGATCGGATCAGCCCCAGCATTTT
CDR3: CASTPIPARQGSDQPQHF

D: .
size: .
J: TRBJ1-5
V: TRBV19
DNA: TGTGCCAGTAGTAGTATCACAGGGTTGGATAGCAATCAGCCCCAGCATTTT
CDR3: CASSSITGLDSNQPQHF

D: .
size: .
J: TRBJ2-1
V: TRBV12-3/TRBV12-4
DNA: TGTGCCAGCAGTTTAATATCGTACAATGAGCAGTTCTTC
CDR3: CASSLISYNEQFF

D: .
size: .
J: TRBJ1-1
V: TRBV7-9
DNA: TGTGCCAGCAGACTTAGCGCCAACACTGAAGCTTTCTTT
CDR3: CASRLSANTEAFF

D: .
size: .
J: TRBJ2-2
V: TRBV4-3
DNA: TGCGCCAGCAGCCAAGATGGGGTTGGGCGGGGACAGAACACCGGGGAGCTGTTTTTT
CDR3: CASSQDGVGRGQNTGELFF

D: TRBD2
size: .
J: TRBJ2-1
V: TRBV28
DNA: TGTGCCAGCAGTTTTTCTCGGTCTAGCGGGATAAATGAGCAGTTCTTC
CDR3: CASSFSRSSGINEQFF

D: .
size: .
J: TRBJ2-1
V: TRBV29-1
DNA: TGCAGCGTTGAAGATCCGGTCAGCAGCTCCTACAATGAGCAGTTCTTC
CDR3: CSVEDPVSSSYNEQFF

D: .
size: .
J: TRBJ2-2
V: TRBV5-6
DNA: TGTGCCAGCAGCGCCCTGGGCAGGGTGTCCGGGGAGCTGTTTTTT
CDR3: CASSALGRVSGELFF

D: TRBD1
size: .
J: TRBJ1-2
V: TRBV10-3
DNA: TGTGCCATCAGTGGGGACAGTAACTATGGCTACACCTTC
CDR3: CAISGDSNYGYTF

D: .
size: .
J: TRBJ1-3
V: TRBV4-3
DNA: TGCGCCAGCAGCCAGGTGTACGAATTCCTCTCTGGAAACACCATATATTTT
CDR3: CASSQVYEFLSGNTIYF

D: .
size: .
J: TRBJ1-5
V: TRBV15
DNA: TGTGCCACCAGCAGGTCGGTAGGGGGTCAGCCCCAGCATTTT
CDR3: CATSRSVGGQPQHF

D: TRBD1
size: .
J: TRBJ2-7
V: TRBV13
DNA: TGTGCCAGCAGCCCCCCCCACAGGGGCTTAGCTTACGAGCAGTACTTC
CDR3: CASSPPHRGLAYEQYF

D: .
size: .
J: TRBJ2-1
V: TRBV6-5
DNA: TGTGCCAGCAGTTATCTAGCAGTCTACAATGAGCAGTTCTTC
CDR3: CASSYLAVYNEQFF

D: .
size: .
J: TRBJ2-1
V: TRBV7-2
DNA: TGTGCCAGCAGCTTAATAGGCGCATACAATGAGCAGTTCTTC
CDR3: CASSLIGAYNEQFF

D: TRBD2
size: .
J: TRBJ2-2
V: TRBV4-3
DNA: TGCGCCAGCAGCCATGATGGACTAGCGGGGAATACCGGGGAGCTGTTTTTT
CDR3: CASSHDGLAGNTGELFF

D: TRBD1
size: .
J: TRBJ2-3
V: TRBV9
DNA: TGTGCCAGCAGCTTGTACAGGACAGGGTCGGAAGATACGCAGTATTTT
CDR3: CASSLYRTGSEDTQYF